The rows below give T cell receptor beta chains drawn from one sample of a study of shared clonotypes between healthy human individuals. TCRdb keeps only in-frame clones here, not all; method: immunoSEQ multiplex PCR. This table holds some 1,400,000 clones, roughly 96% found once. Sequencing was performed on naive CD4+ T cells sorted from blood. The receptors here all came from a man aged 25-45 years in good health. CDR3s include the opening cysteine and the closing phenylalanine or tryptophan. A D gene is named only where the DNA matches it firmly.

D gene	J gene	V gene	CDR3 protein	CDR3 DNA
NA	TRBJ1-2	TRBV7-2	CASSLGRGGEGYTF	TGTGCCAGCAGCTTAGGACGGGGGGGGGAGGGCTACACCTTC
TRBD1	TRBJ2-2	TRBV2	CASKGVGDRGSAGELFF	TGTGCCAGCAAAGGGGTGGGAGACAGGGGATCGGCCGGGGAGCTGTTTTTT
TRBD2	TRBJ2-7	TRBV7-7	CASSSAGREVYEQYF	TGTGCCAGCAGCTCCGCCGGGCGGGAGGTCTACGAGCAGTACTTC
TRBD2	TRBJ2-5	TRBV28	CASSLRLAGPETQYF	TGTGCCAGCAGCCTACGACTAGCGGGGCCAGAGACCCAGTACTTC
NA	TRBJ2-1	TRBV6-1	CASSLGRANEQFF	TGTGCCAGCAGTTTAGGAAGGGCGAATGAGCAGTTCTTC
NA	TRBJ2-2	TRBV29-1	CSVARTGELFF	TGCAGCGTTGCGCGAACCGGGGAGCTGTTTTTT
TRBD1	TRBJ1-2	TRBV4-1	CASSHFIAGTEDYGYTF	TGCGCCAGCAGCCACTTTATAGCGGGGACAGAAGACTATGGCTACACCTTC
NA	TRBJ2-2	TRBV7-3	CASSLPKGDTGELFF	TGTGCCAGCAGCTTACCTAAAGGGGACACCGGGGAGCTGTTTTTT
NA	TRBJ2-2	TRBV10-1	CASSVSGARTGELFF	TGCGCCAGCAGTGTCTCGGGAGCGAGAACCGGGGAGCTGTTTTTT
NA	TRBJ2-7	TRBV2	CASSRGQREQYF	TGTGCCAGCAGTAGAGGACAACGCGAGCAGTACTTC
TRBD2	TRBJ2-7	TRBV4-1	CASSQGVLAGLYEQYF	TGCGCCAGCAGCCAAGGGGTTTTAGCGGGGCTCTACGAGCAGTACTTC
NA	TRBJ2-6	TRBV29-1	CSVHEAGANVLTF	TGCAGCGTTCATGAGGCCGGGGCCAACGTCCTGACTTTC
NA	TRBJ1-1	TRBV4-3	CASSHEGGNEAFF	TGCGCCAGCAGCCACGAGGGGGGGAATGAAGCTTTCTTT
TRBD2	TRBJ2-5	TRBV7-9	CASSLLPTGLGIETQYF	TGTGCCAGCAGCCTACTGCCCACGGGACTAGGGATTGAGACCCAGTACTTC
NA	TRBJ2-7	TRBV11-2	CASSSLQVPYEQYF	TGTGCCAGCAGCTCGCTTCAGGTTCCCTACGAGCAGTACTTC
TRBD2	TRBJ2-7	TRBV6-6	CASSYSAGSSYEQYF	TGTGCCAGCAGTTACTCAGCGGGGAGCTCCTACGAGCAGTACTTC
NA	TRBJ2-7	TRBV4-2	CASSQMGSSYEQYF	TGTGCCAGCAGCCAAATGGGGTCATCCTACGAGCAGTACTTC
NA	TRBJ2-7	TRBV5-6	CASSLAEGNRYF	TGTGCCAGCAGCTTGGCCGAGGGAAATCGGTACTTC
NA	TRBJ1-5	TRBV6-6	CAISGEVSNQPQHF	TGTGCCATCAGTGGGGAGGTAAGCAATCAGCCCCAGCATTTT
TRBD2	TRBJ2-3	TRBV5-5	CASSLFGGGTDTQYF	TGTGCCAGCAGCCTGTTTGGGGGGGGCACAGATACGCAGTATTTT
TRBD1	TRBJ2-1	TRBV5-1	CASSSDRAGYNEQFF	TGCGCCAGCAGCTCGGACAGGGCGGGTTACAATGAGCAGTTCTTC
TRBD2	TRBJ2-3	TRBV2	CASSERSGRPPAQYF	TGTGCCAGCAGTGAACGAAGCGGGAGGCCCCCAGCGCAGTATTTT
TRBD1	TRBJ2-5	TRBV29-1	CSVGQGEGETQYF	TGCAGCGTTGGTCAGGGGGAAGGAGAGACCCAGTACTTC
NA	TRBJ1-5	TRBV28	CASSFSGPSNQPQHF	TGTGCCAGCAGTTTTTCGGGGCCTAGCAATCAGCCCCAGCATTTT
NA	TRBJ2-1	TRBV7-9	CASSLRGDEQFF	TGTGCCAGCAGCTTACGGGGTGATGAGCAGTTCTTC
NA	TRBJ2-7	TRBV5-4	CASSRRTTYEQYF	TGTGCCAGCAGCCGTAGGACAACCTACGAGCAGTACTTC
TRBD1	TRBJ2-4	TRBV27	CASSPETPGQGGNIQYF	TGTGCCAGCAGTCCCGAAACCCCGGGACAGGGAGGAAACATTCAGTACTTC
NA	TRBJ2-1	TRBV14	CASSQDERRVSYNEQFF	TGTGCCAGCAGCCAAGACGAGAGGCGGGTCTCCTACAATGAGCAGTTCTTC
NA	TRBJ2-7	TRBV29-1	CSVEVSRAYEQYF	TGCAGCGTTGAGGTTTCCAGGGCCTACGAGCAGTACTTC
NA	TRBJ2-3	TRBV4-2	CASSQDLGSGASTDTQYF	TGTGCCAGCAGCCAAGATTTGGGAAGCGGAGCTAGCACAGATACGCAGTATTTT
NA	TRBJ2-1	TRBV7-9	CASSLGGGSHEQFF	TGTGCCAGCAGCTTAGGTGGGGGGTCGCATGAGCAGTTCTTC
NA	TRBJ1-2	TRBV6-1	CASSEIRDVYGYTF	TGTGCCAGCAGTGAGATCAGGGATGTCTATGGCTACACCTTC
NA	TRBJ2-1	TRBV7-7	CASSLPIIELVRHEQFF	TGTGCTAGCAGCTTACCGATTATCGAGTTGGTTCGGCATGAGCAGTTCTTC
NA	TRBJ2-7	TRBV7-2	CASSQKSEQYF	TGTGCCAGCAGCCAGAAGTCGGAGCAGTACTTC
NA	TRBJ2-6	TRBV18	CASSPVRSSGANVLTF	TGTGCCAGCTCACCGGTCCGAAGCTCTGGGGCCAACGTCCTGACTTTC
NA	TRBJ1-4	TRBV5-1	CASSAGGATNEKLFF	TGCGCCAGCAGCGCGGGCGGGGCAACTAATGAAAAACTGTTTTTT
NA	TRBJ2-3	TRBV7-3	CASSLLPDTDTQYF	TGTGCCAGCAGCTTACTCCCCGACACAGATACGCAGTATTTT